This T cell receptor beta chain came from a study of neurological immune-mediated disorders. Libraries used 2 million unsorted PBMCs kept frozen in RNAlater. CDR3 length: 15 residues. Germline CDR1 MNHNY, CDR2 SVGAGI (reference sequence). V dropped 5 bases and J dropped 3; count of bases not matched to a gene: 7. TCRdb reanalysed the 5' RACE reads using MiXCR and keeps one entry per CDR3 protein. The data show tens of thousands of distinct CDR3 sequences, about an eighth seen once. The chain recombines TRBV6-6 with TRBJ1-5; 7 positions agree with TRBD1. Sequencing was done on a sample of PBMCs. This receptor was identified in a man in his 60s in good health. This chain's CDR3 is CASSLTGAANQPQHF. CDR3 coding DNA: TGTGCCAGCAGTCTTACAGGGGCCGCCAATCAGCCCCAGCATTTT.